This passage covers 2 T cell receptor beta chains from one sample sequenced in a study of shared clonotypes between healthy human individuals. Assay: immunoSEQ multiplex PCR; the TCRdb copy retains only in-frame clones and omits some. The sample yields 1 million to 1.2 million clones, roughly 80% seen once. Sample: memory CD4+ T cells from PBMCs. The subset here: CD45RA-negative fraction. The source is a man aged 18 to 29 in good health. Some clones in this sample may be carry-over from other donors' samples.

The genes are TRBV19 and TRBJ2-7; D may be TRBD2 (7 bases). Between the trimmed V and J ends, which lost 5 bases and 4 bases, there was a span of 18 bases. The CDR3 is 15 residues long. CDR1 is LNHDA and CDR2 is SQIVND in the germline V gene (reference sequence). The CDR3 coding sequence is TGTGCCAGTAGTTACATGGGAGGGGGAACGTACGAGCAGTACTTC. This codes for CASSYMGGGTYEQYF.

The chain has TRBV6-4 and TRBJ2-1; 8 bases agree with TRBD2. V shed 7 bases and J 9 bases; nucleotides not matched to a gene: 14. The CDR3 runs 15 residues. Germline values: CDR1 MRHNA, CDR2 SNTAGT. CDR3 in amino acids: CASTRRAGEGGEQFF. The CDR3 nucleotides read TGTGCCAGCACCCGACGAGCGGGAGAAGGCGGTGAGCAGTTCTTC.